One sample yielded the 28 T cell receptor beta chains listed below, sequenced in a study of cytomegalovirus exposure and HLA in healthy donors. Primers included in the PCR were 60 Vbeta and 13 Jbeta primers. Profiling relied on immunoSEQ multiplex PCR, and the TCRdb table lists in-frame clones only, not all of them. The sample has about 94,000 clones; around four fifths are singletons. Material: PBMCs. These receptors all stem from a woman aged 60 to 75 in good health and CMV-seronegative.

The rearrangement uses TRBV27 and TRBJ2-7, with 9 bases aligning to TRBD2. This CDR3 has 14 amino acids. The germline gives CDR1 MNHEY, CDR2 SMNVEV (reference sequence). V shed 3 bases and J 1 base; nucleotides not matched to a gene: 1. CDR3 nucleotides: TGTGCCAGCAGTTTTAGCGGGGGTTCCTACGAGCAGTACTTC. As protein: CASSFSGGSYEQYF.

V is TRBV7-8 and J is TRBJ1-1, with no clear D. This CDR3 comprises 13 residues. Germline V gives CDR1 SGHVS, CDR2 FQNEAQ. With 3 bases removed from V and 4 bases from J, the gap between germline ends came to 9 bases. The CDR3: CASSFRGGTEAFF. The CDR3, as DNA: TGTGCCAGCAGCTTTCGGGGTGGCACTGAAGCTTTCTTT. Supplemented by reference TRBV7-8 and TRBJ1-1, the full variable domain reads GAGVSQSPRYKVAKRGQDVALRCDPISGHVSLFWYQQALGQGPEFLTYFQNEAQLDKSGLPSDRFFAERPEGSVSTLKIQRTQQEDSAVYLCASSFRGGTEAFFGQGTRLTVV.

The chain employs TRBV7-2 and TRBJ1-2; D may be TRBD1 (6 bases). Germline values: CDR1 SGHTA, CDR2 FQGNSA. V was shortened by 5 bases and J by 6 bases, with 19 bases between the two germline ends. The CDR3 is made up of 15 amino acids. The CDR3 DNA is TGTGCCAGCAGCCCGAGACAGGAGCATGGGGATGGCTACACCTTC. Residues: CASSPRQEHGDGYTF.

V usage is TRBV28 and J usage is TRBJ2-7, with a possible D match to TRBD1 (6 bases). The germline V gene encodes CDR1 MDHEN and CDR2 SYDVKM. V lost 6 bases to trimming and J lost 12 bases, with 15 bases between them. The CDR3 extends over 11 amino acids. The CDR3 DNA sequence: TGTGCCAGCAGGGGGGACAATGTAAGGTACTTC. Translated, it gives CASRGDNVRYF.

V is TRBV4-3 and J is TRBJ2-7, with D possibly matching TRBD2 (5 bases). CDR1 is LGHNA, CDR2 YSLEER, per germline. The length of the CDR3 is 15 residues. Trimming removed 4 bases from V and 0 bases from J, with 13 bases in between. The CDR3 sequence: CASSRETPASYEQYF. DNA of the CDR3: TGCGCCAGCAGCCGGGAGACCCCGGCCTCCTACGAGCAGTACTTC.

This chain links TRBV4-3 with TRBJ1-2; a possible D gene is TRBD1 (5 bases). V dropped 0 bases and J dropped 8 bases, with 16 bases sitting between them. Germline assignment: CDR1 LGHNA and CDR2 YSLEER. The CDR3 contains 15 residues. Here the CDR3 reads CASSQDADPREGYTF. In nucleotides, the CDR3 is TGCGCCAGCAGCCAAGACGCGGACCCCAGGGAAGGCTACACCTTC.

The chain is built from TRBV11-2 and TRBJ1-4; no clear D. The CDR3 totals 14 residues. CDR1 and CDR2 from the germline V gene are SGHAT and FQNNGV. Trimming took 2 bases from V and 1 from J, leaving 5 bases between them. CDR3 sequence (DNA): TGTGCCAGCAGCTTACGAGGAACTAATGAAAAACTGTTTTTT. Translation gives CASSLRGTNEKLFF.

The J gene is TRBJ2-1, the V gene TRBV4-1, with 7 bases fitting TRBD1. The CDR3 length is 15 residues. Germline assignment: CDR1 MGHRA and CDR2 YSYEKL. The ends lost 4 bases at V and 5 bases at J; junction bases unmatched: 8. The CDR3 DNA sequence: TGCGCCAGCAGCCCCAGACAGGGTCTGAACAATGAGCAGTTCTTC. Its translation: CASSPRQGLNNEQFF.

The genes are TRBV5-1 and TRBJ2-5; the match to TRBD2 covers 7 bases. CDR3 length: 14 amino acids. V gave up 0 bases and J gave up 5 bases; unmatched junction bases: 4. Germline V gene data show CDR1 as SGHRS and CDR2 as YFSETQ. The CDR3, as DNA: TGCGCCAGCAGCTTGGGAGCGGGGCTGGAGACCCAGTACTTC. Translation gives CASSLGAGLETQYF.

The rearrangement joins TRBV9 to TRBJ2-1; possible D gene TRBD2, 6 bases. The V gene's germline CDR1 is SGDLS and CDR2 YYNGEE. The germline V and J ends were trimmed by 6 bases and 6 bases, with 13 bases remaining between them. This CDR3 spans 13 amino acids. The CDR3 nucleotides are TGTGCCAGCAATCCGGGAGTTAGCAATGAGCAGTTCTTC. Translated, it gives CASNPGVSNEQFF. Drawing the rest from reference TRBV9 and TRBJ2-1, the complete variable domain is DSGVTQTPKHLITATGQRVTLRCSPRSGDLSVYWYQQSLDQGLQFLIQYYNGEERAKGNILERFSAQQFPDLHSELNLSSLELGDSALYFCASNPGVSNEQFFGPGTRLTVL.

The CDR3 region has the DNA TGTGCCACGGGGATGGCATACAATGAGCAGTTCTTC. The encoded protein is CATGMAYNEQFF. The rearrangement uses TRBV7-9 and TRBJ2-1, with D possibly being TRBD2 (5 bases). The CDR3 has 12 residues. The germline CDR1 and CDR2 sequences are SEHNR and FQNEAQ (reference sequence). With 10 bases removed from V and 4 bases from J, the gap between germline ends came to 11 bases.

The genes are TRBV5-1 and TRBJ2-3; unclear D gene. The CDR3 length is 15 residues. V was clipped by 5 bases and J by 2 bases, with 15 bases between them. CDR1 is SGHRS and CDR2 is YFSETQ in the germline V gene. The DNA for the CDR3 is TGCGCCAGCAGTAGCAGACCATCGGTCACAGATACGCAGTATTTT. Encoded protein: CASSSRPSVTDTQYF. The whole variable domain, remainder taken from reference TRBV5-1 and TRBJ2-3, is KAGVTQTPRYLIKTRGQQVTLSCSPISGHRSVSWYQQTPGQGLQFLFEYFSETQRNKGNFPGRFSGRQFSNSRSEMNVSTLELGDSALYLCASSSRPSVTDTQYFGPGTRLTVL.

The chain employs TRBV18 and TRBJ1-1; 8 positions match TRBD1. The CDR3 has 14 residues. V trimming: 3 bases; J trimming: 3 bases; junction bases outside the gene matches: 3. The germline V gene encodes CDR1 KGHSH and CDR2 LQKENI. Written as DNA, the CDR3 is TGTGCCAGCTCACCCACGACAGGGGACACTGAAGCTTTCTTT. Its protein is CASSPTTGDTEAFF.

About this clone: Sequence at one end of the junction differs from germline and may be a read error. The chain's CDR3 is CAGSVSNRGSYEQYF. CDR3 sequence (DNA): TGTGCCGGCAGCGTCAGTAATCGGGGCTCCTACGAGCAGTACTTC. This chain uses TRBV6-6 with TRBJ2-7; tentatively, D is TRBD2 (5 bases). CDR1 is MNHNY and CDR2 is SVGAGI in the germline V gene (reference sequence). This CDR3 is built from 15 residues.

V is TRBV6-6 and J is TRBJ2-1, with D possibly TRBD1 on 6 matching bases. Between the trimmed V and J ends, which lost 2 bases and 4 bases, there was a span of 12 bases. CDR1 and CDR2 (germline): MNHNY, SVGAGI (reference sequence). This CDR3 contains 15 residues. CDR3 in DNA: TGTGCCAGCAGTTACGTACAGGGTCGTTACAATGAGCAGTTCTTC. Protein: CASSYVQGRYNEQFF.

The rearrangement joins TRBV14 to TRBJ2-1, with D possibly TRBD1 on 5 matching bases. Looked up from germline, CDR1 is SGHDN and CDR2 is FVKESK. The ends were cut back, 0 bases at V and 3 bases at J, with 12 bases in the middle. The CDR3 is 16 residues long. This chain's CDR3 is CASSQDRQGGYNEQFF. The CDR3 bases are TGTGCCAGCAGCCAAGATAGGCAGGGCGGCTACAATGAGCAGTTCTTC.

Here the CDR3 reads CASSQGLAVTDTQYF. CDR3 DNA: TGTGCCAGCAGCCAGGGACTAGCGGTCACAGATACGCAGTATTTT. The J gene is TRBJ2-3, the V gene TRBV5-6, with TRBD2 matching over 11 bases. V shed 4 bases and J 2 bases; nucleotides not matched to a gene: 3. CDR1 and CDR2 from the germline V gene are SGHDT and YYEEEE. CDR3 length: 15 residues.

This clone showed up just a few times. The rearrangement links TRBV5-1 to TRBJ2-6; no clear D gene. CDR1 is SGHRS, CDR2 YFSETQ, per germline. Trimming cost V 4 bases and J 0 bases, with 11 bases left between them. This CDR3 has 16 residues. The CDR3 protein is CASSPHSGSGANVLTF. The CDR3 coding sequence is TGCGCCAGCAGCCCCCACTCCGGCTCTGGGGCCAACGTCCTGACTTTC.

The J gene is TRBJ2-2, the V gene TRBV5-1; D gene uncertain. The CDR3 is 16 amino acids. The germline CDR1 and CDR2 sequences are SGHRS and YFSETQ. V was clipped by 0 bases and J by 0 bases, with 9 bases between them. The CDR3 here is CASSLDTRTNTGELFF. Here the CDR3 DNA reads TGCGCCAGCAGCTTGGATACCAGGACGAACACCGGGGAGCTGTTTTTT.

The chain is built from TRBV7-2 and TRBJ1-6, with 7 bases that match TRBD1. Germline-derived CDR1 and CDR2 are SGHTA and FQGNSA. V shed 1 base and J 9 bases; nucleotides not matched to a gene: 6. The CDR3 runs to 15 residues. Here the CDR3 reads CASSLDSGGTSPLHF. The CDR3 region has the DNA TGTGCCAGCAGCTTAGACTCAGGGGGAACTTCACCCCTCCACTTT.

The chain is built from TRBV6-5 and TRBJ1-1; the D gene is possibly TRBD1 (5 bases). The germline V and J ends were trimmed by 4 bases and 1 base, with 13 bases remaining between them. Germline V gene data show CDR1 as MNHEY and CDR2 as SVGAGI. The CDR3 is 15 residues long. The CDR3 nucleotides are TGTGCCAGCAGTTCCCGATGGGGGGAGAACACTGAAGCTTTCTTT. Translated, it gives CASSSRWGENTEAFF.

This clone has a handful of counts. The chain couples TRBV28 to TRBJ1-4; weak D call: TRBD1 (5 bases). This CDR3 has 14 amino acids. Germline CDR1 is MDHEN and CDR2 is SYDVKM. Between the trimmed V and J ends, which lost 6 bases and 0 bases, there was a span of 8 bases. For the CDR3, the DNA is TGTGCCAGCAGGCCAGGGACAACTAATGAAAAACTGTTTTTT. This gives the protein CASRPGTTNEKLFF. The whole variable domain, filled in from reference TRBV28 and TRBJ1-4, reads DVKVTQSSRYLVKRTGEKVFLECVQDMDHENMFWYRQDPGLGLRLIYFSYDVKMKEKGDIPEGYSVSREKKERFSLILESASTNQTSMYLCASRPGTTNEKLFFGSGTQLSVL.

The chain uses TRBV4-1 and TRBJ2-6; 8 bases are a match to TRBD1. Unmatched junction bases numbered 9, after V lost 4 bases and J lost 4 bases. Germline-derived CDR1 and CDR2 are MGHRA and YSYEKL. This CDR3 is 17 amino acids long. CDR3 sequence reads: CASSRTGFRSGANVLTF. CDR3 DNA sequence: TGCGCCAGCAGCCGGACAGGGTTTAGGTCCGGGGCCAACGTCCTGACTTTC.

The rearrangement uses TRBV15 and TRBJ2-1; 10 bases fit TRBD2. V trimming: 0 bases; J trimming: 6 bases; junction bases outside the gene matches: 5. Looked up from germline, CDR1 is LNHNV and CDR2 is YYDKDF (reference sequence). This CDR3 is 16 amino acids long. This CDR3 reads CATSRDRSGGANEQFF. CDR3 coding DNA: TGTGCCACCAGCAGAGATAGGAGCGGGGGGGCCAATGAGCAGTTCTTC.

The CDR3 spells CASSVSGQGGTGELFF. CDR3 sequence (DNA): TGTGCCAGCAGTGTTTCGGGACAGGGTGGCACCGGGGAGCTGTTTTTT. V is TRBV2 and J is TRBJ2-2; 9 nucleotides line up with TRBD1. The CDR3 has 16 residues. CDR1 and CDR2 from the germline V gene are SNHLY and FYNNEI. Losses at the gene ends were 4 bases for V and 4 bases for J; bases not matched to a gene: 7.

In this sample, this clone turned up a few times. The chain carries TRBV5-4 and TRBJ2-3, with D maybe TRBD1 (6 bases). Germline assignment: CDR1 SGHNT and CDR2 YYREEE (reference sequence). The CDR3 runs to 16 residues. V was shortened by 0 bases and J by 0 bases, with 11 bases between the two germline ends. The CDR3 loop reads CASSLGTATSTDTQYF. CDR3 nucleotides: TGTGCCAGCAGCTTGGGGACAGCAACTAGCACAGATACGCAGTATTTT. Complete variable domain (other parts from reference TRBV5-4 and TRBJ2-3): ETGVTQSPTHLIKTRGQQVTLRCSSQSGHNTVSWYQQALGQGPQFIFQYYREEENGRGNFPPRFSGLQFPNYSSELNVNALELDDSALYLCASSLGTATSTDTQYFGPGTRLTVL.

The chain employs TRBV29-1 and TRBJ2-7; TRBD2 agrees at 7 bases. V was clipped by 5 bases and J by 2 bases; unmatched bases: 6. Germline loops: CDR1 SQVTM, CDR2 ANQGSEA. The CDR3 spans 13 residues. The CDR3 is CSVSGTTTYEQYF. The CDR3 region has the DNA TGCAGCGTTTCCGGGACTACGACCTACGAGCAGTACTTC.

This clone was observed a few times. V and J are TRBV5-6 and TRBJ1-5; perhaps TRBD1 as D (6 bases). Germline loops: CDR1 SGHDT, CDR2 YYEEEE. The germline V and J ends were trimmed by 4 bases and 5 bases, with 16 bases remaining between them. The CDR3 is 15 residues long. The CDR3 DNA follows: TGTGCCAGCAGCCCTCCAGGGGAAGAGGATCAGCCCCAGCATTTT. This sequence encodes CASSPPGEEDQPQHF.